This T cell receptor (beta chain) stems from a study of T cells after yellow fever vaccination (dated by TCRdb to 2018 to 2020). A note on the overall study: The SMART-Seq v4 Ultra Low Input RNA kit was used to prepare libraries from fractions with low cell numbers. Bulk TCR alpha and beta repertoires were sequenced longitudinally to track T-cell clones before and after primary and booster YFV17D yellow fever vaccination. Two healthy male donors, one aged 18 to 30 and one aged 30 to 40 years, made up the cohort. Bulk PBMC replicates and cell subsets were isolated from blood drawn at multiple timepoints before and after both primary and secondary immunization. General findings and caveats noted by the study authors: Compared with the primary T-cell response, the secondary T-cell response was faster but weaker, reaching its peak on day 5 rather than on day 15. Because abundant contaminating clonotypes from the bulk population could be contained in FACS-sorted repertoires, computational filtering was required. After the booster, most clones that had expanded after primary vaccination were detected again (roughly 96% of CD4 and around nine tenths of CD8), suggesting broad maintenance of memory. Only a couple of donors were included in the study, so the extent to which the findings can be generalized is limited. A small fraction of clonotypes appeared in both the CD4 and CD8 compartments, likely as a result of convergent recombination.

Interpreted using the paper, the treatment or condition label stands for: live attenuated yellow fever vaccine strain. A standard Ficoll-Paque protocol was used to isolate PBMCs from peripheral blood. Dynabeads CD4 and CD8 positive selection kits were used to isolate CD4 and CD8 T-cell fractions. RNA was extracted with TriZol from bulk PBMCs, CD4 and CD8 fractions, and dextramer-positive and dextramer-negative fractions. The instrument given in TCRdb is Illumina NovaSeq 6000. TCR cDNA was synthesized by 5'RACE template switching, through which a universal primer site and unique molecular identifiers were introduced. cDNA synthesis was primed from both the TCR alpha and TCR beta constant segments. Two PCR steps were used to amplify libraries, with sample barcodes and sequencing adapters being added in the second step. Libraries were sequenced on Illumina HiSeq 2500 (2x100 bp) or NovaSeq (2x150 bp). Per the original workflow: Reads were demultiplexed and collapsed into UMI consensus sequences with MIGEC, and V(D)J alignment was performed with MiXCR. Using edgeR on replicate PBMC samples, clonotypes were called vaccine-responding if FDR was below 0.01 and the log2 fold change was above 5 up to day 15. Each bulk clonotype was labeled CD4 or CD8 based on which sequenced repertoire, CD4 or CD8, contained the clonotype at higher abundance. TCRdb trimmed public reads at Q25 via fastp, called clones via MiXCR and kept in-frame beta chains. Every distinct CDR3 protein forms one entry, paired with its most common genes and DNA. The V and J calls were not made by the authors but by TCRdb's processing. The sample table contains around 100,000 distinct CDR3 sequences; only one count was recorded for 5.8% of them. The ten largest account for 35% to 45% of the sample.

Including cysteine and phenylalanine, the CDR3 has 14 amino acids. Of the read, only the CDR3 DNA is kept; its 42 bases are in frame from base 1. The germline V gene supplies CDR1 SGHTA and CDR2 FQGTGA. The junction shows trimming of 3 bases on V and 8 bases on J, and the gene matches do not reach 2 bases of it. This clonotype has more than one count but fewer than ten. Its antigen is still unknown. Nothing much larger sits one base from this clone, and base qualities are not available. The specimen was CD8+ T cells sorted from PBMCs, collected 10 days after the yellow fever booster vaccination. The sequence was collected from a young man who received the YFV17D yellow fever vaccine. The chain couples TRBV7-3 to TRBJ2-1, and TRBD2 matches 12 of the central bases. The nucleotide sequence reads TGTGCCAGCAGCTTCCTAGCGGGGGGGGATGAGCAGTTCTTC. Protein translation: CASSFLAGGDEQFF.